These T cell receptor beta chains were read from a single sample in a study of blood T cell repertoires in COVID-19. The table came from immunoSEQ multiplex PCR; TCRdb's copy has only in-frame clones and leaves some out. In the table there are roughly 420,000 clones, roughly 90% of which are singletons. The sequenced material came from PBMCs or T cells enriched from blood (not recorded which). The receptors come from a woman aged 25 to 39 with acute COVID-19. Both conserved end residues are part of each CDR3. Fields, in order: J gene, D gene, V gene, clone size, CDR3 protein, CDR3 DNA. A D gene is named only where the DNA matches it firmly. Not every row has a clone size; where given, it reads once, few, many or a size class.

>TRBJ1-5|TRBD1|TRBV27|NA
CASRASEDRGRYQPQHF
TGTGCCAGCCGGGCTAGCGAGGACAGGGGAAGGTATCAGCCCCAGCATTTT
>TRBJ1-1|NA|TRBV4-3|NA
CASSQSRGREAFF
TGCGCCAGCAGCCAATCGAGGGGGAGAGAAGCTTTCTTT
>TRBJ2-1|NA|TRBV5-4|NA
CASSRGGGRDEQFF
TGTGCCAGCAGCCGTGGCGGGGGCCGGGATGAGCAGTTCTTC
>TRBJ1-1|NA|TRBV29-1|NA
CSVFEGNTEAFF
TGCAGCGTTTTTGAGGGAAACACTGAAGCTTTCTTT
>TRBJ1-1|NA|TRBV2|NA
CASSVHPGAEAFF
TGTGCCAGCAGTGTTCACCCAGGGGCTGAAGCTTTCTTT
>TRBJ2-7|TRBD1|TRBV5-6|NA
CASSYQDRTYEQYF
TGTGCCAGCAGCTACCAGGACAGGACCTACGAGCAGTACTTC
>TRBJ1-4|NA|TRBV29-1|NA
CSVVGNEKLFF
TGCAGCGTTGTCGGTAATGAAAAACTGTTTTTT
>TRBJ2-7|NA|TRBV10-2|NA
CASSVGQRVYEQYF
TGCGCCAGCAGTGTAGGACAGCGAGTCTACGAGCAGTACTTC
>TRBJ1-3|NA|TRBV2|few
CASSESWQVVRGNTIYF
TGTGCCAGCAGTGAATCGTGGCAGGTCGTGCGTGGAAACACCATATATTTT
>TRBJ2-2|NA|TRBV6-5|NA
CASSSRGDQSAGELFF
TGTGCCAGCAGTTCCAGGGGCGATCAAAGCGCCGGGGAGCTGTTTTTT
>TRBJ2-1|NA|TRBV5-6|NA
CASSPWTETFGDEQFF
TGTGCCAGCAGCCCGTGGACAGAGACCTTTGGGGATGAGCAGTTCTTC
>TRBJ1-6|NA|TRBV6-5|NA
CASSWDTISPLHF
TGTGCCAGCAGCTGGGACACCATTTCACCCCTCCACTTT
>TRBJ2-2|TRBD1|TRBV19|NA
CASTPQGQGPVGELFF
TGTGCCAGTACCCCACAGGGGCAGGGTCCGGTCGGGGAGCTGTTTTTT
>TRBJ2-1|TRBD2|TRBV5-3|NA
CATGLAGFSRGNEQFF
TGTGCCACAGGACTAGCGGGGTTCTCGCGGGGCAATGAGCAGTTCTTC
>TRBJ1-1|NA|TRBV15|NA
CATSRPMTTEAFF
TGTGCCACCAGCAGACCGATGACTACTGAAGCTTTCTTT
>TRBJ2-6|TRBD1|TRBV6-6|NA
CASSQAIWGQGFSGANVLTF
TGTGCCAGCAGTCAGGCCATTTGGGGACAGGGATTTAGTGGGGCCAACGTCCTGACTTTC
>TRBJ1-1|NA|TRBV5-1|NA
CASSLVGAMNTEAFF
TGCGCCAGCAGCTTGGTGGGGGCTATGAACACTGAAGCTTTCTTT
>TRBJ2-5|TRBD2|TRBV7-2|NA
CASSLARGGGETQYF
TGTGCCAGCAGCCTCGCGCGGGGGGGCGGGGAGACCCAGTACTTC
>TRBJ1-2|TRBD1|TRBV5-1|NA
CASSTGTGYGYTF
TGCGCCAGCAGCACCGGGACAGGCTATGGCTACACCTTC
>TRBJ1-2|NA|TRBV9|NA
CASSAPRGEYGYTF
TGTGCCAGCAGCGCCCCACGGGGGGAGTATGGCTACACCTTC
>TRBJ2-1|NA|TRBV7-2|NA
CASTPGNEQFF
TGTGCCAGCACCCCGGGCAATGAGCAGTTCTTC
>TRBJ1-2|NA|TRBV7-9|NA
CASSSQGGGYTF
TGTGCCAGCAGCTCACAGGGTGGTGGCTACACCTTC
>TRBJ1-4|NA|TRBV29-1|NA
CSVVGRGSEKLFF
TGCAGCGTTGTTGGTCGGGGAAGTGAAAAACTGTTTTTT
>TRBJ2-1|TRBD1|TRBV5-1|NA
CASSFEGAPYNEQFF
TGCGCCAGCAGCTTTGAGGGGGCCCCGTACAATGAGCAGTTCTTC
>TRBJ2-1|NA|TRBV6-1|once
CASSEAGGYNEQFF
TGTGCCAGCAGTGAAGCGGGGGGATACAATGAGCAGTTCTTC
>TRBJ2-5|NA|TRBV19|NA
CASSMTEQARETQYF
TGTGCCAGTAGTATGACTGAACAGGCAAGGGAGACCCAGTACTTC
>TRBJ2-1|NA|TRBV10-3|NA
CAISDGTRGANEQFF
TGTGCCATCAGTGACGGCACCCGGGGGGCAAATGAGCAGTTCTTC
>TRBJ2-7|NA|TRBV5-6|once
CASSLGAGANRYEQYF
TGTGCCAGCAGCTTGGGAGCCGGAGCGAACCGTTACGAGCAGTACTTC
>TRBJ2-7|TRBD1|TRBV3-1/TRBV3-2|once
CASRSTGGSYEQYF
TGTGCCAGCAGGTCAACAGGGGGCTCCTACGAGCAGTACTTC
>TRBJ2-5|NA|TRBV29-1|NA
CVGGDGWVETQYF
TGCGTAGGAGGGGACGGCTGGGTCGAGACCCAGTACTTC
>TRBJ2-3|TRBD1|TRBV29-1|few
CSALGQGAVGTQYF
TGCAGCGCCCTGGGACAGGGGGCAGTGGGTACGCAGTATTTT
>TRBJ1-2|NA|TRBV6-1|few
CASSEAPRGNYGYTF
TGTGCCAGCAGTGAAGCCCCCAGGGGAAACTATGGCTACACCTTC
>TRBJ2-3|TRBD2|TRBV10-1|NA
CASSDGGGATDTQYF
TGCGCCAGCAGTGATGGCGGGGGGGCGACAGATACGCAGTATTTT
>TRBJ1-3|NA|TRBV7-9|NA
CASSLSGTKGNTIYF
TGTGCCAGCAGCTTATCCGGGACAAAAGGAAACACCATATATTTT
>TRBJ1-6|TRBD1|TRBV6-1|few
CASSEAGTGGNSPLHF
TGTGCCAGCAGTGAAGCTGGGACAGGGGGCAATTCACCCCTCCACTTT